These 31 T cell receptor beta chains came from one sample sequenced in a study of cytomegalovirus exposure and HLA in healthy donors. This table comes from immunoSEQ multiplex PCR, and its TCRdb copy is limited to in-frame clones, with some not included. The sample lists 200,000 to 250,000 clones, roughly 80% occurring once. Sample: PBMCs. These receptors were taken from a woman between 18 and 30 years old in good health and CMV-seronegative.

V is TRBV9 and J is TRBJ1-5; D unclear. Looked up from germline, CDR1 is SGDLS and CDR2 is YYNGEE. The V gene lost 4 bases and the J gene lost 5 bases, with 13 bases spanning the gap. The CDR3 totals 14 residues. The CDR3 region is CASSRGPSDQPQHF. The DNA of the CDR3 is TGTGCCAGCAGCCGAGGTCCCTCTGATCAGCCCCAGCATTTT.

V and J are TRBV7-8 and TRBJ1-2, with TRBD1 as a possible D gene (5 bases). Germline V gene lookup returns CDR1 SGHVS and CDR2 FQNEAQ. The CDR3 totals 14 residues. V lost 1 base and J lost 4, with 10 bases in between. DNA of the CDR3: TGTGCCAGCAGCTTAGGTACAGGCCCCTATGGCTACACCTTC. It yields the protein CASSLGTGPYGYTF.

This chain links TRBV2 with TRBJ1-5; 9 bases agree with TRBD1. Losses at the gene ends were 2 bases for V and 1 base for J; bases not matched to a gene: 12. The CDR3 is 19 residues long. Germline CDR1 is SNHLY and CDR2 is FYNNEI. The CDR3 nucleotides read TGTGCCAGCAGTGAAACAGGGGGCGCCCGGTTTTTCAGCAATCAGCCCCAGCATTTT. It encodes CASSETGGARFFSNQPQHF.

The chain employs TRBV6-5 and TRBJ2-5; 9 bases match TRBD1. Germline assignment: CDR1 MNHEY and CDR2 SVGAGI. This CDR3 spans 15 amino acids. Trimming removed 2 bases from V and 3 bases from J; junction bases left unmatched: 4. The CDR3 here is CASSYRGQGEETQYF. CDR3 sequence (DNA): TGTGCCAGCAGTTACAGGGGACAGGGCGAAGAGACCCAGTACTTC.

V is TRBV19 and J is TRBJ2-6; no firm D call. This CDR3 is built from 15 residues. Trimming removed 3 bases at V and 0 bases at J, with 6 bases between. The germline V gene has CDR1 LNHDA and CDR2 SQIVND (reference sequence). The CDR3 sequence: CASSMVFSGANVLTF. The DNA for the CDR3 is TGTGCCAGTAGTATGGTGTTCTCTGGGGCCAACGTCCTGACTTTC.

DNA for the CDR3: TGTGCCAGCGGATCCAGGGGACAGGTCTACGAGCAGTACTTC. Translated: CASGSRGQVYEQYF. The chain combines TRBV6-6 with TRBJ2-7; TRBD1 aligns across 8 bases. Germline V CDR1 and CDR2: MNHNY, SVGAGI (reference sequence). V dropped 8 bases and J dropped 3; count of bases not matched to a gene: 9. The CDR3 totals 14 residues.

The chain is built from TRBV6-5 and TRBJ1-1, with TRBD1 matching over 8 bases. CDR3 length: 13 amino acids. CDR1 is MNHEY and CDR2 is SVGAGI in the germline V gene. V shed 9 bases, J shed 6 bases, and the junction held 9 bases outside the gene matches. The CDR3: CASTDRVSSEAFF. The CDR3 nucleotides read TGTGCCAGTACGGACAGGGTCTCATCTGAAGCTTTCTTT.

The chain uses TRBV7-2 and TRBJ2-1; possibly TRBD1 for D (6 bases). The CDR3 runs 15 residues. The V gene lost 2 bases and the J gene lost 7 bases, with 15 bases spanning the gap. The germline V gene has CDR1 SGHTA and CDR2 FQGNSA. In nucleotides, the CDR3 is TGTGCCAGCAGCTTAACGGCCGCCCAGGGGAATGAGCAGTTCTTC. It codes for CASSLTAAQGNEQFF. The full variable domain, rest sourced from reference TRBV7-2 and TRBJ2-1, is GAGVSQSPSNKVTEKGKDVELRCDPISGHTALYWYRQSLGQGLEFLIYFQGNSAPDKSGLPSDRFSAERTGGSVSTLTIQRTQQEDSAVYLCASSLTAAQGNEQFFGPGTRLTVL.

This clone was found once. V and J are TRBV30 and TRBJ2-7, with D unclear. V shed 4 bases and J shed 4 bases, with 8 bases lying between them. The CDR3 runs 11 residues. Germline CDR1 is GTSNPN and CDR2 is SVGIG (reference sequence). CDR3 coding DNA: TGTGCCTGGAAGAGTTCGTACGAGCAGTACTTC. This gives the protein CAWKSSYEQYF. The full variable domain, with the rest looked up from reference TRBV30 and TRBJ2-7, is SQTIHQWPATLVQPVGSPLSLECTVEGTSNPNLYWYRQAAGRGLQLLFYSVGIGQISSEVPQNLSASRPQDRQFILSSKKLLLSDSGFYLCAWKSSYEQYFGPGTRLTVT.

V is TRBV29-1 and J is TRBJ1-2; possibly TRBD1 for D (5 bases). V lost 7 bases to trimming and J lost 5 bases, with 17 bases between them. The CDR3 covers 13 residues. Looked up from germline, CDR1 is SQVTM and CDR2 is ANQGSEA. The CDR3 nucleotides are TGCAGCGCCCTAGGGGCGTCCCCTTATGGCTACACCTTC. Residues: CSALGASPYGYTF.

This clone has only a few counts. The chain links TRBV4-2 to TRBJ2-1; perhaps TRBD2 as D (6 bases). Germline V lookup: CDR1 LGHNA, CDR2 YNFKEQ. There are 14 residues in the CDR3. V was trimmed by 5 bases and J by 6 bases, leaving 14 bases between them. CDR3 protein: CASSGRDFSNEQFF. DNA of the CDR3: TGTGCCAGCAGCGGCCGGGACTTCTCCAATGAGCAGTTCTTC.

The rearrangement uses TRBV18 and TRBJ2-7; tentative D call: TRBD1 (6 bases). V dropped 5 bases and J dropped 3 bases, with 11 bases sitting between them. From germline, CDR1 is KGHSH and CDR2 LQKENI. CDR3 length equals 13 residues. The chain's CDR3 is CASSGPDSYEQYF. The CDR3 DNA is TGTGCCAGCTCAGGACCGGACAGCTACGAGCAGTACTTC.

This clone was found once. In DNA form, the CDR3 reads TGTGCCAGCAGCGTAGAAGTTTCCTCTGGAAACACCATATATTTT. Translating it yields CASSVEVSSGNTIYF. The J gene is TRBJ1-3, the V gene TRBV9, with D hard to call. CDR3 length equals 15 residues. The V end lost 0 bases, the J end lost 0 bases, and 7 bases lay between the germline ends. CDR1 and CDR2 (germline): SGDLS, YYNGEE.

The genes are TRBV7-2 and TRBJ2-7; D might be TRBD2 (6 bases). Trimming shortened V by 3 bases and J by 0 bases, and 9 bases separated the two germline ends. CDR3 size: 14 residues. Per the germline V gene, CDR1 is SGHTA and CDR2 is FQGNSA. CDR3 sequence (DNA): TGTGCCAGCAGCTTGGGCGGGATCTCCTACGAGCAGTACTTC. Translating gives CASSLGGISYEQYF.

There are a few counts of this clone. The chain couples TRBV27 to TRBJ2-7; TRBD2 agrees at 7 bases. The germline V gene encodes CDR1 MNHEY and CDR2 SMNVEV (reference sequence). V trimming: 2 bases; J trimming: 3 bases; junction bases outside the gene matches: 1. CDR3 size: 13 residues. CDR3 sequence: CASSLRGSYEQYF. CDR3 DNA: TGTGCCAGCAGTTTACGCGGGAGCTACGAGCAGTACTTC.

CDR3 in DNA: TGTGCCAGCAGCACTACCGCGGGGGGGCGCATTGTAGAGACCCAGTACTTC. It codes for CASSTTAGGRIVETQYF. The V gene is TRBV7-8, the J gene TRBJ2-5; the match to TRBD2 covers 9 bases. The J segment lost 4 bases and the V segment lost 5 bases, leaving 14 bases of the junction unmatched. There are 17 residues in the CDR3. CDR1 and CDR2 from the germline V gene are SGHVS and FQNEAQ.

This clone was detected once. J is TRBJ2-1 and V is TRBV9; D may be TRBD2 (6 bases). The V gene lost 1 base and the J gene lost 4 bases, with 15 bases spanning the gap. The CDR3 has 16 amino acids. Germline lookup yields CDR1 SGDLS and CDR2 YYNGEE. CDR3 DNA sequence: TGTGCCAGCAGCGTACGTCCGGGACTTCCTTACAATGAGCAGTTCTTC. Amino acids: CASSVRPGLPYNEQFF.

V gene TRBV5-1 combines with J gene TRBJ2-5; D unresolved. The germline V and J ends were trimmed by 0 bases and 1 base, with 10 bases remaining between them. Germline values: CDR1 SGHRS, CDR2 YFSETQ. This CDR3 is built from 15 residues. CDR3 in DNA: TGCGCCAGCAGCTTGGAACCCGGATTCCAAGAGACCCAGTACTTC. Amino acids: CASSLEPGFQETQYF.

This rearrangement joins TRBV25-1 to TRBJ2-7; TRBD2 matches 9 bases. V was clipped by 3 bases and J by 4 bases; unmatched bases: 13. From germline, CDR1 is MGHDK and CDR2 SYGVNS. CDR3 length: 17 amino acids. The CDR3 DNA is TGTGCCAGCAGTGACGCTAGCGGGGCCTCTTTGGGGTACGAGCAGTACTTC. It is translated as CASSDASGASLGYEQYF.

The chain links TRBV10-2 to TRBJ1-1, with D uncertain. The length of the CDR3 is 13 residues. Germline-derived CDR1 and CDR2 are WSHSY and SAAADI. Trimming stripped 8 bases from V and 0 bases from J, with 10 bases between. The CDR3 DNA sequence: TGCGCCAGCGTACAGTCCCTGAACACTGAAGCTTTCTTT. Translating it yields CASVQSLNTEAFF.

This clone was recorded once. The V gene is TRBV4-1, the J gene TRBJ2-7; 7 bases are shared with TRBD1. Germline V gene sequence: CDR1 MGHRA, CDR2 YSYEKL. CDR3 size: 15 residues. J lost 9 bases, V lost 5 bases, and 16 bases had no gene match. Here the CDR3 reads CASSTSGTDTLGQYF. The CDR3 nucleotides read TGCGCCAGCAGCACATCCGGGACAGATACCCTCGGGCAGTACTTC.

The sample holds many counts of this clone. The chain joins TRBV27 to TRBJ2-2; 15 nucleotides agree with TRBD2. This CDR3 region has 18 residues. Losses at the gene ends were 3 bases for V and 5 bases for J; bases not matched to a gene: 7. CDR1 MNHEY and CDR2 SMNVEV come from the germline V gene (reference sequence). The CDR3 nucleotides read TGTGCCAGCAGTTTCCGGACTAGCGGGAGGGCCTTTACCGGGGAGCTGTTTTTT. Its translation: CASSFRTSGRAFTGELFF.

The chain employs TRBV5-1 and TRBJ1-1; 7 positions match TRBD1. V was clipped by 2 bases and J by 5 bases; unmatched bases: 9. Germline loops: CDR1 SGHRS, CDR2 YFSETQ. CDR3 length equals 15 residues. CDR3 nucleotides: TGCGCCAGCAGCTTAACAGGGGTAATCAGGACTGAAGCTTTCTTT. This translates into CASSLTGVIRTEAFF.

The chain links TRBV12-5 to TRBJ1-3; D uncertain. The CDR3 has 17 amino acids. Germline CDR1 reads LGHNT; CDR2 reads FRNRAP. With 2 bases removed from V and 0 bases from J, the gap between germline ends came to 14 bases. The CDR3, as DNA: TGTGCTAGTGGTTTGAAAGGACTACTGAGCTCTGGAAACACCATATATTTT. As protein: CASGLKGLLSSGNTIYF.

V gene TRBV13 combines with J gene TRBJ2-7, with D unclear. The CDR3 is 13 residues long. Germline V gene sequence: CDR1 PRHDT, CDR2 FYEKMQ (reference sequence). V dropped 2 bases and J dropped 0 bases, with 5 bases sitting between them. CDR3 DNA sequence: TGTGCCAGCAGCTTAACCAACTCCTACGAGCAGTACTTC. Protein sequence: CASSLTNSYEQYF.

V usage is TRBV30 and J usage is TRBJ1-1; 8 bases map to TRBD1. Germline values: CDR1 GTSNPN, CDR2 SVGIG (reference sequence). V shed 0 bases and J 4 bases; nucleotides not matched to a gene: 4. The CDR3 has 14 residues. CDR3 sequence reads: CAWSVGQGVTEAFF. CDR3 coding DNA: TGTGCCTGGAGTGTAGGACAGGGTGTCACTGAAGCTTTCTTT.

On this clone itself: The junction departs from germline at one end; a sequencing error may be responsible. J is TRBJ2-3 and V is TRBV15, with D unresolved. The V gene's germline CDR1 is LNHNV and CDR2 YYDKDF (reference sequence). The CDR3 totals 15 residues. The CDR3 protein is CATSRVLTSTDTQYF. The CDR3 DNA reads TGTGCCACCAGCAGAGTACTTACCTCCACAGATACACAGTATTTT.

J is TRBJ2-7 and V is TRBV15, with D perhaps matching TRBD1 (6 bases). Germline-derived CDR1 and CDR2 are LNHNV and YYDKDF (reference sequence). The V end lost 0 bases, the J end lost 3 bases, and 9 bases lay between the germline ends. This CDR3 has 14 residues. As DNA, the CDR3 is TGTGCCACCAGCAGAGACCAGGGGAACTACGAGCAGTACTTC. Its translation is CATSRDQGNYEQYF.

The V gene is TRBV5-1, the J gene TRBJ1-1; 7 bases fit TRBD1. This CDR3 has 16 amino acids. V was clipped by 1 base and J by 0 bases; unmatched bases: 6. Germline CDR1 and CDR2: SGHRS and YFSETQ. The CDR3 spells CASSLQGGALNTEAFF. The CDR3 DNA sequence: TGCGCCAGCAGCTTGCAGGGGGGCGCATTGAACACTGAAGCTTTCTTT.

This rearrangement joins TRBV14 to TRBJ1-2; D may be TRBD1 (6 bases). Trimming left V 3 bases short and J 8 bases short, with 13 bases between. Per germline, CDR1 SGHDN and CDR2 FVKESK. The CDR3 is 13 residues long. The CDR3 sequence is CASSQPTGTGYTF. Here the CDR3 DNA reads TGTGCCAGCAGCCAGCCTACAGGGACCGGCTACACCTTC.

This clone was seen once. The chain employs TRBV5-1 and TRBJ2-7; perhaps TRBD1 as D (6 bases). CDR1 is SGHRS, CDR2 YFSETQ, per germline. CDR3 length: 14 amino acids. Trimming took off 0 bases at V and 4 bases at J, with 11 bases between the two ends. For the CDR3, the DNA is TGCGCCAGCAGCTTGGGGGGGCCGGCGTACGAGCAGTACTTC. Its translation: CASSLGGPAYEQYF.